This TCR beta chain was obtained from a study of blood T cell repertoires in COVID-19. Study-wide context: Acute-phase and convalescent COVID-19 samples originated in the United States, Italy and Spain. PBMCs, B-cell-depleted T cells, or T cells provided the cDNA or gDNA that made up the material.

The CDR3 is 13 amino acids. Germline V gene lookup returns CDR1 MNHEY and CDR2 SVGAGI. J gave up 6 bases and V 10 bases, and 7 bases lay outside the gene matches. Original methodology: It was from reference gene primer amplification that nucleated cell counts were estimated. Method: immunoSEQ multiplex PCR; TCRdb's copy keeps in-frame clones and lacks some. V and J calls and clone size are those listed in that table; D and trimming were worked out from the DNA. The sample carries about 71,000 clones, just over 85% recorded once. The chain employs TRBV6-5 and TRBJ1-5, with 9 bases fitting TRBD1. The TCR comes from a man aged 30 to 45 with acute or convalescent COVID-19. Sequencing input: peripheral blood. CDR3: CATSDRGVQPQHF. CDR3 DNA sequence: TGTGCCACTTCCGACAGGGGGGTTCAGCCCCAGCATTTT.